The following is a T cell receptor beta chain sequence with its context. Its antigen is as yet unknown. These data come from a study of cytomegalovirus exposure and HLA in healthy donors. General study findings and limits: Usually a TCR sequence was rare, but some public TCRs were found in many donors. Later on, an analysis showed TCR association rates differing by HLA locus, with DRB1 the most and HLA-C the fewest. HLA-A and HLA-B allele assignments for most subjects were reportedly predicted accurately using TCR beta sequences.

V was shortened by 0 bases and J by 6 bases, with 12 bases between the two germline ends. The germline V gene has CDR1 SGHRS and CDR2 YFSETQ. CDR3 length: 14 amino acids. Primers for the PCR totalled 60 Vbeta and 13 Jbeta. Sequencing was performed with immunoSEQ multiplex PCR; in TCRdb, only in-frame clones are kept and a portion is missing. The repertoire holds 160,000 or so clones, with approximately 81% as singletons. The sequenced sample consisted of PBMCs. The TCR originated in a woman aged 18-29 years in good health and CMV-seronegative. The chain couples TRBV5-1 to TRBJ1-1, with D possibly TRBD1 on 5 matching bases. The CDR3 protein is CASSLGSRASEAFF. The DNA for the CDR3 is TGCGCCAGCAGCTTGGGGTCCAGGGCATCTGAAGCTTTCTTT. The variable domain in full, completed from reference TRBV5-1 and TRBJ1-1, reads KAGVTQTPRYLIKTRGQQVTLSCSPISGHRSVSWYQQTPGQGLQFLFEYFSETQRNKGNFPGRFSGRQFSNSRSEMNVSTLELGDSALYLCASSLGSRASEAFFGQGTRLTVV.